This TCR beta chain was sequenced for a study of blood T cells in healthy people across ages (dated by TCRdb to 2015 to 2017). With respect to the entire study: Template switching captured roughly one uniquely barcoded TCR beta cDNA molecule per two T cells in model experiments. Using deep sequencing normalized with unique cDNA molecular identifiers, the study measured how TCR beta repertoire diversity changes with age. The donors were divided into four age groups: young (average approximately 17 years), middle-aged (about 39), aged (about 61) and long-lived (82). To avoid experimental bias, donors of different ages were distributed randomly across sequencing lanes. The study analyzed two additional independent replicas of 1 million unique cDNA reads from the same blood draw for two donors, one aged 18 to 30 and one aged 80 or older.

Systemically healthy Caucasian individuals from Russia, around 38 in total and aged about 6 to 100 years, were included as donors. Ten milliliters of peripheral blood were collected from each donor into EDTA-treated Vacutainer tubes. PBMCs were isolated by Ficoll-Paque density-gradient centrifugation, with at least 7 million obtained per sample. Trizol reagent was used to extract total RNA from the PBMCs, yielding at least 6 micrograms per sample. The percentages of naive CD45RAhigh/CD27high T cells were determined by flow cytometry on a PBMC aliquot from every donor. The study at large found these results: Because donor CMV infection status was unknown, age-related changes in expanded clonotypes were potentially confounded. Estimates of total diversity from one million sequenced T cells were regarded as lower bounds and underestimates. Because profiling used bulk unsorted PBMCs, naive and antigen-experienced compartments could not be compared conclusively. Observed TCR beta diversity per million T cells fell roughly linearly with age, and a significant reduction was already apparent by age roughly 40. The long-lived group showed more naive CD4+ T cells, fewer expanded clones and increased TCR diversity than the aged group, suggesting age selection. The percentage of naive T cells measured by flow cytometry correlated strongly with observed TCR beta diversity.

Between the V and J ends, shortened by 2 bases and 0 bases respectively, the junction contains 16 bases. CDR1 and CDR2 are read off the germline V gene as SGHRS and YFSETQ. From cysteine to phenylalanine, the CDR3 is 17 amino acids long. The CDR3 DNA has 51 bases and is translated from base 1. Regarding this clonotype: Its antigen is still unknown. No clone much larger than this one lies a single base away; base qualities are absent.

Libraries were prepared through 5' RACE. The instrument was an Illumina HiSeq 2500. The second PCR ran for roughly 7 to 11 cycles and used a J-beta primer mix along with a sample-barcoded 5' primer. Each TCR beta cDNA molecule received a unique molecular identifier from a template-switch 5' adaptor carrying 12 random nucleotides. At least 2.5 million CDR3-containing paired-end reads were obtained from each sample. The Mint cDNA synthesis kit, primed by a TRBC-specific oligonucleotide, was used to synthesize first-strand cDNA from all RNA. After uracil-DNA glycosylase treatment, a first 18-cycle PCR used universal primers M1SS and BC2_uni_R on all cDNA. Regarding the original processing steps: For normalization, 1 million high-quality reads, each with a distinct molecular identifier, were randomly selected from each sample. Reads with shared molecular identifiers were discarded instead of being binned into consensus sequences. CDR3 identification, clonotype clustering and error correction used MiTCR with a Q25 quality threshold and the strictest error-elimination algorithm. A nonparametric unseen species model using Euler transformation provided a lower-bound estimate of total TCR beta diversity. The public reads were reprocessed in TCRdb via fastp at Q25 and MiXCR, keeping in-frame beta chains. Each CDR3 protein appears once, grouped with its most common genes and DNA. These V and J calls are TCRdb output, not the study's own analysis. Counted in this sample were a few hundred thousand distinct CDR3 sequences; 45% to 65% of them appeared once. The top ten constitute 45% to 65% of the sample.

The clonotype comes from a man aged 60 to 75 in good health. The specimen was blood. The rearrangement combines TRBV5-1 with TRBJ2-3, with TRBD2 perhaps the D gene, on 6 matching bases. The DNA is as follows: TGCGCCAGCAGCTTACTCGGGGGTAACCCTAGCACAGATACGCAGTATTTT. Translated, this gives CASSLLGGNPSTDTQYF.